These 4 T cell receptor beta chains were all obtained from the same sample, sequenced in a study of T cell repertoires in cytomegalovirus infection. TCRdb ran MiXCR on the reads and lists one entry per CDR3 protein. The profile shows about 150,000 distinct CDR3 sequences, 17% of them singletons. Source material: CD8+ T cells from PBMCs. The receptors originated from a human donor in good health (CMV status not recorded). Some clones in this sample may be carry-over from other donors' samples.

This clonotype has just a few counts. This rearrangement joins TRBV9 to TRBJ2-1, with 7 bases fitting TRBD1. V lost 0 bases to trimming and J lost 5 bases; unmatched junction nucleotides: 8. Germline CDR1 and CDR2: SGDLS and YYNGEE. The CDR3 totals 16 residues. The CDR3 DNA follows: TGTGCCAGCAGCGTAGGTGCTCGGACAGGCAACAATGAGCAGTTCTTC. Translating it yields CASSVGARTGNNEQFF.

The table lists this clonotype with a few counts. The chain couples TRBV6-1 to TRBJ1-1; D gene uncertain. Per germline, CDR1 MNHNS and CDR2 SASEGT. This CDR3 has 14 residues. V lost 5 bases to trimming and J lost 1 base, with 11 bases between them. The CDR3 nucleotides read TGTGCCAGCAGTCCTCATCAGAGGAACACTGAAGCTTTCTTT. Translation gives CASSPHQRNTEAFF.

This clonotype showed up just a few times. The chain employs TRBV20-1 and TRBJ1-1; D gene unclear. This CDR3 has 15 residues. Germline CDR1 DFQATT, CDR2 SNEGSKA (reference sequence). Trimming pared 6 bases from V and 1 base from J, leaving 18 bases between. Written as DNA, the CDR3 is TGCAGTGCCACGCAGACCACTTCGGGGAACACTGAAGCTTTCTTT. Its protein is CSATQTTSGNTEAFF.

The chain couples TRBV7-3 to TRBJ2-3, with D maybe TRBD2 (7 bases). The CDR3 runs to 14 residues. Germline V gene lookup returns CDR1 SGHTA and CDR2 FQGTGA. Trimming stripped 5 bases from V and 4 bases from J, with 13 bases between. The CDR3 reads CASSPSGGADTQYF. The DNA for the CDR3 is TGTGCCAGCAGCCCCTCGGGGGGCGCAGATACGCAGTATTTT. Drawing the rest from reference TRBV7-3 and TRBJ2-3, the complete variable domain is GAGVSQTPSNKVTEKGKYVELRCDPISGHTALYWYRQSLGQGPEFLIYFQGTGAADDSGLPNDRFFAVRPEGSVSTLKIQRTERGDSAVYLCASSPSGGADTQYFGPGTRLTVL.